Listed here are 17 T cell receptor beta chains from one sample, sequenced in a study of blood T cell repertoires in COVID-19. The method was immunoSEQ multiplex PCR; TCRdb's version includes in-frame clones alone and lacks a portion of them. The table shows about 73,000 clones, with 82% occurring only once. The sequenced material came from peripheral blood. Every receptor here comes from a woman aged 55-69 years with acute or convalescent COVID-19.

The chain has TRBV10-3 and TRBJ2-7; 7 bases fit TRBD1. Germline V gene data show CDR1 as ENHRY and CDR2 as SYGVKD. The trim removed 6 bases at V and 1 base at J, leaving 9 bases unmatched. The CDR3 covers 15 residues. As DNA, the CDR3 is TGTGCCATCAGCTCCCCCGGGACAGAGTCCTACGAGCAGTACTTC. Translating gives CAISSPGTESYEQYF.

CDR3 region: CASSDASGGTDTQYF. In nucleotides, the CDR3 is TGTGCCAGCAGTGACGCTAGCGGGGGCACAGATACGCAGTATTTT. V usage is TRBV6-4 and J usage is TRBJ2-3; 9 nucleotides agree with TRBD2. Germline V gives CDR1 MRHNA, CDR2 SNTAGT. The trim removed 2 bases at V and 1 base at J, leaving 1 base unmatched. CDR3 length equals 15 residues.

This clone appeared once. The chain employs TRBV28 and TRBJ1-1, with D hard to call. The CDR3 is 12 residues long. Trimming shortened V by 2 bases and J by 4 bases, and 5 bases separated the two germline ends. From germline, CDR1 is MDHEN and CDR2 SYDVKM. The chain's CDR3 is CASSLAGTEAFF. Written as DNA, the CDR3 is TGTGCCAGCAGTTTAGCGGGCACTGAAGCTTTCTTT.

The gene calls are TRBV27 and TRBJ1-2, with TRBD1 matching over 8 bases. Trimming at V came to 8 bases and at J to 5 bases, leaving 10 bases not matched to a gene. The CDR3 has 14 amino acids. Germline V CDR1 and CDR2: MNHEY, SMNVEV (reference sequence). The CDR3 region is CASRSRTGWYGYTF. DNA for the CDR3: TGTGCCAGCCGAAGCCGGACAGGGTGGTATGGCTACACCTTC.

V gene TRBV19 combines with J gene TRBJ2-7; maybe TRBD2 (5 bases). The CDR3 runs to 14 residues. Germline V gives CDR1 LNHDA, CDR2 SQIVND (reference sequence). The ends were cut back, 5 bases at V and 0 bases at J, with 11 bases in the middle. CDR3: CASSRTSTSYEQYF. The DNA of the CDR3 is TGTGCCAGTAGTCGAACTAGTACCTCCTACGAGCAGTACTTC. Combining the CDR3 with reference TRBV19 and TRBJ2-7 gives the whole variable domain DGGITQSPKYLFRKEGQNVTLSCEQNLNHDAMYWYRQDPGQGLRLIYYSQIVNDFQKGDIAEGYSVSREKKESFPLTVTSAQKNPTAFYLCASSRTSTSYEQYFGPGTRLTVT.

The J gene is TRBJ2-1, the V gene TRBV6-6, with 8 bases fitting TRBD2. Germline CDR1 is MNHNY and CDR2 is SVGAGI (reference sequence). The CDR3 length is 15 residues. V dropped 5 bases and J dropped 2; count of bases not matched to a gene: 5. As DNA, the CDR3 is TGTGCCAGCAGTCGGCCGCGGGGGGCCTACAATGAGCAGTTCTTC. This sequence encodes CASSRPRGAYNEQFF.

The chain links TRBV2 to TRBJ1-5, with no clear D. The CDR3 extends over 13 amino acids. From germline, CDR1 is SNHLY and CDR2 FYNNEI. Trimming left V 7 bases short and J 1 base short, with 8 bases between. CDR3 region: CASKEESNQPQHF. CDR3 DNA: TGTGCCAGCAAGGAGGAGAGCAATCAGCCCCAGCATTTT.

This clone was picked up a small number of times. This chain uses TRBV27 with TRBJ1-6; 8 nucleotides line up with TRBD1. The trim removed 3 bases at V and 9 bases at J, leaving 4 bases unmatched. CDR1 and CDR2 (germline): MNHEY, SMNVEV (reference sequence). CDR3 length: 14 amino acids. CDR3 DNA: TGTGCCAGCAGTTTTAGGACAGGGCTTTCACCCCTCCACTTT. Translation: CASSFRTGLSPLHF.

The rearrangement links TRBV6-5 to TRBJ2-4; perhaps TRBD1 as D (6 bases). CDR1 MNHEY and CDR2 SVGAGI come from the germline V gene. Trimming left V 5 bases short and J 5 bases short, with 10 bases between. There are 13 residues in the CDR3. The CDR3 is CASSRPGENIQYF. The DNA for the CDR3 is TGTGCCAGCAGTCGACCAGGGGAAAACATTCAGTACTTC.

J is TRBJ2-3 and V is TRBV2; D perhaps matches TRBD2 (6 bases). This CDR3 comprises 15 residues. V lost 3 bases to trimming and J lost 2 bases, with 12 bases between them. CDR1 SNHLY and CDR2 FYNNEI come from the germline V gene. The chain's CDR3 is CASSEAGLFTDTQYF. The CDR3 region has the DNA TGTGCCAGCAGTGAGGCGGGGCTATTCACAGATACGCAGTATTTT.

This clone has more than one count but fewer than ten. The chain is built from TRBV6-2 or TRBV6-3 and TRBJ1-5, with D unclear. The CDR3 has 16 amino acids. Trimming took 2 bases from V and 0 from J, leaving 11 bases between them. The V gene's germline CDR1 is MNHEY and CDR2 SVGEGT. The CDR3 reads CASSYGYSYSNQPQHF. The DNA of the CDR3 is TGTGCCAGCAGTTACGGATACAGTTATAGCAATCAGCCCCAGCATTTT.

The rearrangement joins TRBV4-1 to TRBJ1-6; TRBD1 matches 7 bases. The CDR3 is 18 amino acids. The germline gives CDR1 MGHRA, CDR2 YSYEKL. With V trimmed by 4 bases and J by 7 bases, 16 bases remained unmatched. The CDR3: CASSPGGLDRVGNSPLHF. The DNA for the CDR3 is TGCGCCAGCAGCCCCGGCGGGCTCGACAGGGTTGGAAATTCACCCCTCCACTTT.

The DNA of the CDR3 is TGTGCCAGCAGTGAGACACGTTATGCTGGCTACACCTTC. This gives the protein CASSETRYAGYTF. This chain connects TRBV6-1 to TRBJ1-2; D unclear. Trimming removed 3 bases at V and 7 bases at J, with 12 bases between. This CDR3 is 13 amino acids long. Germline lookup yields CDR1 MNHNS and CDR2 SASEGT.

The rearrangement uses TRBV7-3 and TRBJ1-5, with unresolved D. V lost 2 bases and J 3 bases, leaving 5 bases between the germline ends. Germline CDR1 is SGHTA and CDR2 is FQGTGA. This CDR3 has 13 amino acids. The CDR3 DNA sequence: TGTGCCAGCAGCTTAGGCCCCAATCAGCCCCAGCATTTT. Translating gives CASSLGPNQPQHF.

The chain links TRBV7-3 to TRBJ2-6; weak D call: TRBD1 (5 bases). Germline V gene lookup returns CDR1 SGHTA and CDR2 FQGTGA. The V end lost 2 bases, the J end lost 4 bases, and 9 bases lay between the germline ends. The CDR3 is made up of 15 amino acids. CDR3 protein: CASSLGAPGANVLTF. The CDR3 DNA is TGTGCCAGCAGCTTAGGGGCACCAGGGGCCAACGTCCTGACTTTC.

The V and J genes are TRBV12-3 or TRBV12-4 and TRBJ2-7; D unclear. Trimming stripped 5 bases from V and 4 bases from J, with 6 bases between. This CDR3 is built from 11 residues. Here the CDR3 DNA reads TGTGCCAGCAGTGAGAGATACGAGCAGTACTTC. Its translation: CASSERYEQYF.

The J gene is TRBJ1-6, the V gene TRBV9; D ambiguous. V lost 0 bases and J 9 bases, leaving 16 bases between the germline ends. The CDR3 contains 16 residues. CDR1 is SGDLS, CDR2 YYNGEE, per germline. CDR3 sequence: CASSVGPFIEGSPLHF. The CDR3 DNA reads TGTGCCAGCAGCGTAGGCCCATTCATTGAGGGTTCACCCCTCCACTTT.